This T cell receptor beta chain was profiled in a study of blood T cell repertoires in COVID-19. Study-level information: Researchers got acute and convalescent COVID-19 samples from the United States, Italy and Spain. From T cells, B-cell-depleted T cells, or PBMCs came the material, which was cDNA or gDNA.

How the authors handled the data: Reference gene primer amplification gave nucleated cell count estimates. Assay used: immunoSEQ multiplex PCR; TCRdb lists only in-frame clones, some missing. D and trimming were read from the DNA, whereas the V and J calls and clone size are those reported in that table. The repertoire consists of approximately 54,000 clones, with 81% occurring once and the leading ten covering approximately 4.9%. The CDR3 length is 14 residues. The germline V and J ends were trimmed by 4 bases and 0 bases, with 11 bases remaining between them. Germline loops: CDR1 SGHRS, CDR2 YFSETQ.

The gene calls are TRBV5-1 and TRBJ2-7; possible D gene TRBD1, 6 bases. The TCR comes from an older woman with acute or convalescent COVID-19. The sample comprised peripheral blood. CDR3 amino acids: CASSLGQRSYEQYF. Here the CDR3 DNA reads TGCGCCAGCAGCCTTGGACAGCGCTCCTACGAGCAGTACTTC. Filled out from reference TRBV5-1 and TRBJ2-7, the complete variable domain reads KAGVTQTPRYLIKTRGQQVTLSCSPISGHRSVSWYQQTPGQGLQFLFEYFSETQRNKGNFPGRFSGRQFSNSRSEMNVSTLELGDSALYLCASSLGQRSYEQYFGPGTRLTVT.